A selection of T cell receptor beta chains follows, all from one sample in a study of T cells in localized non-small cell lung cancer. The data were produced by immunoSEQ multiplex PCR, yet TCRdb's version contains in-frame clones alone and is incomplete. The data hold under 35,000 clones, with 80% to 95% observed a single time. Sequencing was performed on peripheral blood, taken before any cancer treatment. Receptors originate from a female donor older than 55 with stage I lung adenocarcinoma. Both conserved end residues are part of each CDR3. The D gene is left open where the match is weak. Clone sizes are given selectively: once, few, many, or a class where the clone is expanded.

clone size: -
J gene: TRBJ2-1
V gene: TRBV5-5
CDR3 length: 17
D gene: TRBD2
CDR3 DNA: TGTGCCAGCAGCCATCGAAGCGGGCGGGAGCCTTACAATGAGCAGTTCTTC
CDR3 protein: CASSHRSGREPYNEQFF

clone size: -
J gene: TRBJ1-1
V gene: TRBV2
CDR3 length: 14
D gene: -
CDR3 DNA: TGTGCCAGCAGTGAAGGGTGGGGGAACACTGAAGCTTTCTTT
CDR3 protein: CASSEGWGNTEAFF

clone size: once
J gene: TRBJ1-5
V gene: TRBV19
CDR3 length: 14
D gene: -
CDR3 DNA: TGTGCCAGTAGTATAGGCCGGGGTGATCAGCCCCAGCATTTT
CDR3 protein: CASSIGRGDQPQHF

clone size: -
J gene: TRBJ2-2
V gene: TRBV11-3
CDR3 length: 14
D gene: -
CDR3 DNA: TGTGCCAGCAGCCCAGGACCGAACACCGGGGAGCTGTTTTTT
CDR3 protein: CASSPGPNTGELFF

clone size: -
J gene: TRBJ2-3
V gene: TRBV11-3
CDR3 length: 13
D gene: TRBD2
CDR3 DNA: TGTGCCAGCAGCGCCCAACTAGCGGATACGCAGTATTTT
CDR3 protein: CASSAQLADTQYF

clone size: -
J gene: TRBJ2-7
V gene: TRBV6-1
CDR3 length: 15
D gene: TRBD2
CDR3 DNA: TGTGCCATCCGGAATGTACGCGGGAGCTCCTACGAGCAGTACTTC
CDR3 protein: CAIRNVRGSSYEQYF

clone size: few
J gene: TRBJ2-7
V gene: TRBV7-9
CDR3 length: 15
D gene: TRBD1
CDR3 DNA: TGTGCCAGCAGCCCGGACAGGGGGCACACCGACGAGCAGTACTTC
CDR3 protein: CASSPDRGHTDEQYF

clone size: -
J gene: TRBJ1-3
V gene: TRBV28
CDR3 length: 14
D gene: TRBD1
CDR3 DNA: TGTGCCAGCAGTTTAGACAGGGTGGGAAACACCATATATTTT
CDR3 protein: CASSLDRVGNTIYF

clone size: -
J gene: TRBJ2-7
V gene: TRBV13
CDR3 length: 15
D gene: TRBD1
CDR3 DNA: TGTGCCAGCAGCATAAGACAGGGAGCGAACTACGAGCAGTACTTC
CDR3 protein: CASSIRQGANYEQYF

clone size: once
J gene: TRBJ2-1
V gene: TRBV9
CDR3 length: 18
D gene: TRBD2
CDR3 DNA: TGTGCCAGCAGCCCCCGGACTAGCGGGAGAGTAATTGACAATGAGCAGTTCTTC
CDR3 protein: CASSPRTSGRVIDNEQFF

clone size: -
J gene: TRBJ2-1
V gene: TRBV7-9
CDR3 length: 15
D gene: TRBD1
CDR3 DNA: TGTGCCAGCAGCCCTGGACAGGGGGGTAGCAATGAGCAGTTCTTC
CDR3 protein: CASSPGQGGSNEQFF

clone size: -
J gene: TRBJ1-2
V gene: TRBV30
CDR3 length: 15
D gene: -
CDR3 DNA: TGTGCCTGGAGTGTAGCAACGGCGAGATCGGGTGGCTACACCTTC
CDR3 protein: CAWSVATARSGGYTF

clone size: -
J gene: TRBJ1-1
V gene: TRBV4-1
CDR3 length: 16
D gene: TRBD1
CDR3 DNA: TGCGCCAGCAGCCAAGCGGACAGGGTGGGAGAGACTGAAGCTTTCTTT
CDR3 protein: CASSQADRVGETEAFF

clone size: -
J gene: TRBJ2-7
V gene: TRBV11-3
CDR3 length: 15
D gene: -
CDR3 DNA: TGTGCCAGCAGCGAGTCTAGCGCCAGCTCCTACGAGCAGTACTTC
CDR3 protein: CASSESSASSYEQYF

clone size: -
J gene: TRBJ1-3
V gene: TRBV7-6
CDR3 length: 15
D gene: -
CDR3 DNA: TGTGCCAGCAGCTCCCTGACAGGACTTGGAAACACCATATATTTT
CDR3 protein: CASSSLTGLGNTIYF

clone size: -
J gene: TRBJ1-1
V gene: TRBV28
CDR3 length: 14
D gene: -
CDR3 DNA: TGTGCCAGAAACCGGTCCCCAGGAAATACTGAAGCTTTCTTT
CDR3 protein: CARNRSPGNTEAFF

clone size: -
J gene: TRBJ2-1
V gene: TRBV11-2
CDR3 length: 12
D gene: -
CDR3 DNA: TGTGCCAGCAGTCCCAGGGCGGATGAGCAGTTCTTC
CDR3 protein: CASSPRADEQFF

clone size: -
J gene: TRBJ1-5
V gene: TRBV2
CDR3 length: 15
D gene: -
CDR3 DNA: TGTGCCAGCAGAGCCTCAGATGTGCGGAATCAGCCCCAGCATTTT
CDR3 protein: CASRASDVRNQPQHF

clone size: -
J gene: TRBJ2-3
V gene: TRBV5-1
CDR3 length: 16
D gene: TRBD1
CDR3 DNA: TGCGCCAGCAGCCTAGGACAGGGTGGTAGAGTAGATACGCAGTATTTT
CDR3 protein: CASSLGQGGRVDTQYF

clone size: -
J gene: TRBJ2-3
V gene: TRBV7-8
CDR3 length: 12
D gene: -
CDR3 DNA: TGTGCCAGCAGTGGGGCTGCAGATACGCAGTATTTT
CDR3 protein: CASSGAADTQYF

clone size: -
J gene: TRBJ1-5
V gene: TRBV4-1
CDR3 length: 14
D gene: -
CDR3 DNA: TGCGCCAGCAGCCAAGGGTATAGTAATCAGCCCCAGCATTTT
CDR3 protein: CASSQGYSNQPQHF

clone size: -
J gene: TRBJ1-5
V gene: TRBV28
CDR3 length: 14
D gene: -
CDR3 DNA: TGTGCCAGCAGATTCGTCCGGGGCTATCAGCCCCAGCATTTT
CDR3 protein: CASRFVRGYQPQHF

clone size: -
J gene: TRBJ1-1
V gene: TRBV4-1
CDR3 length: 14
D gene: -
CDR3 DNA: TGCGCCAGCAGCCAGGTGTTGCCGAACACTGAAGCTTTCTTT
CDR3 protein: CASSQVLPNTEAFF

clone size: -
J gene: TRBJ1-3
V gene: TRBV10-3
CDR3 length: 14
D gene: TRBD1
CDR3 DNA: TGTGCCATCAGTGTTTCAGGGGGAGGAAACACCATATATTTT
CDR3 protein: CAISVSGGGNTIYF

clone size: -
J gene: TRBJ2-7
V gene: TRBV2
CDR3 length: 15
D gene: -
CDR3 DNA: TGTGCCAGCAGTGATGGGCAGGGAGTCTTCTACGAGCAGTACTTC
CDR3 protein: CASSDGQGVFYEQYF

clone size: few
J gene: TRBJ2-1
V gene: TRBV12-5
CDR3 length: 15
D gene: TRBD2
CDR3 DNA: TGTGCTAGTGGTTTCGACGTAGCGGGGTTCAATGAGCAGTTCTTC
CDR3 protein: CASGFDVAGFNEQFF

clone size: -
J gene: TRBJ2-7
V gene: TRBV20-1
CDR3 length: 11
D gene: -
CDR3 DNA: TGCAGTGCTAGAGGTGGCTACGAGCAGTACTTC
CDR3 protein: CSARGGYEQYF

clone size: -
J gene: TRBJ1-2
V gene: TRBV9
CDR3 length: 12
D gene: -
CDR3 DNA: TGTGCCAGTACGACAAGTAACTATGGCTACACCTTC
CDR3 protein: CASTTSNYGYTF

clone size: -
J gene: TRBJ2-3
V gene: TRBV7-2
CDR3 length: 13
D gene: -
CDR3 DNA: TGTGCCAGGGCCCAGCAAAAAACAGATACGCAGTATTTT
CDR3 protein: CARAQQKTDTQYF

clone size: -
J gene: TRBJ1-4
V gene: TRBV5-1
CDR3 length: 16
D gene: TRBD1
CDR3 DNA: TGCGCCACTTCCTATACAGGGGCCGCAACTAATGAAAAACTGTTTTTT
CDR3 protein: CATSYTGAATNEKLFF

clone size: -
J gene: TRBJ1-2
V gene: TRBV5-1
CDR3 length: 15
D gene: -
CDR3 DNA: TGCGCCAGCAGCTTGATTCCGGGACAAAACTATGGCTACACCTTC
CDR3 protein: CASSLIPGQNYGYTF

clone size: -
J gene: TRBJ2-1
V gene: TRBV6-1
CDR3 length: 15
D gene: TRBD1
CDR3 DNA: TGTGCCAGCAGTCTTTCGGGACAGGCCTACAATGAGCAGTTCTTC
CDR3 protein: CASSLSGQAYNEQFF

clone size: -
J gene: TRBJ1-2
V gene: TRBV18
CDR3 length: 16
D gene: TRBD1
CDR3 DNA: TGTGCCAGCTCGGAGGGACAGGGGGCTTGGGACTATGGCTACACCTTC
CDR3 protein: CASSEGQGAWDYGYTF

clone size: -
J gene: TRBJ2-7
V gene: TRBV6-1
CDR3 length: 14
D gene: -
CDR3 DNA: TGTGCCAGCATTTCCCCACAGGGAATGGCCGAGCAGTACTTC
CDR3 protein: CASISPQGMAEQYF

clone size: -
J gene: TRBJ2-3
V gene: TRBV11-2
CDR3 length: 15
D gene: -
CDR3 DNA: TGTGCCAGCAGCCTAACTAACGGGGGCACAGATACGCAGTATTTT
CDR3 protein: CASSLTNGGTDTQYF

clone size: -
J gene: TRBJ2-3
V gene: TRBV7-9
CDR3 length: 13
D gene: -
CDR3 DNA: TGTGCCGGGTCGAGGGGAGGAGCAGATACGCAGTATTTT
CDR3 protein: CAGSRGGADTQYF

clone size: -
J gene: TRBJ1-2
V gene: TRBV28
CDR3 length: 14
D gene: -
CDR3 DNA: TGTGCCAGTAGACAATCTCGGGGGGTCTATGGCTACACCTTC
CDR3 protein: CASRQSRGVYGYTF

clone size: -
J gene: TRBJ1-3
V gene: TRBV5-1
CDR3 length: 14
D gene: TRBD1
CDR3 DNA: TGCGCCAGCAGCTGGACAGGGACGGGAAACACCATATATTTT
CDR3 protein: CASSWTGTGNTIYF

clone size: -
J gene: TRBJ1-2
V gene: TRBV5-1
CDR3 length: 13
D gene: -
CDR3 DNA: TGCGCCAGCCGCCCGGGGGGGGACTATGGCTACACCTTC
CDR3 protein: CASRPGGDYGYTF

clone size: -
J gene: TRBJ2-2
V gene: TRBV10-2
CDR3 length: 17
D gene: -
CDR3 DNA: TGCGCCAGCAGTGAGTCGACGAACACCGGGGTCCCCGGGGAGCTGTTTTTT
CDR3 protein: CASSESTNTGVPGELFF

clone size: -
J gene: TRBJ1-1
V gene: TRBV9
CDR3 length: 14
D gene: TRBD1
CDR3 DNA: TGTGCCAGCAGCGGAGGACAGGGCCACACTGAAGCTTTCTTT
CDR3 protein: CASSGGQGHTEAFF

clone size: -
J gene: TRBJ2-5
V gene: TRBV6-6
CDR3 length: 16
D gene: -
CDR3 DNA: TGTGCCAGCAGCTCCCCCAGGGCCGGGATTAAAGAGACCCAGTACTTC
CDR3 protein: CASSSPRAGIKETQYF

clone size: -
J gene: TRBJ2-1
V gene: TRBV6-5
CDR3 length: 15
D gene: -
CDR3 DNA: TGTGCCAGCAGCCCCCTCGGGCAGGCCTACAATGAGCAGTTCTTC
CDR3 protein: CASSPLGQAYNEQFF

clone size: -
J gene: TRBJ1-6
V gene: TRBV5-1
CDR3 length: 17
D gene: -
CDR3 DNA: TGCGCCAGCAGCTTGGCATTGGGACAAGGGAATAATTCACCCCTCCACTTT
CDR3 protein: CASSLALGQGNNSPLHF

clone size: -
J gene: TRBJ2-4
V gene: TRBV9
CDR3 length: 12
D gene: -
CDR3 DNA: TGTGCCAGCAGCAAGGAAGAAAACATTCAGTACTTC
CDR3 protein: CASSKEENIQYF

clone size: once
J gene: TRBJ1-1
V gene: TRBV20-1
CDR3 length: 10
D gene: -
CDR3 DNA: TGCAGTTCGCGGGGGACTGAAGCTTTCTTT
CDR3 protein: CSSRGTEAFF

clone size: -
J gene: TRBJ2-7
V gene: TRBV5-1
CDR3 length: 16
D gene: TRBD1
CDR3 DNA: TGCGCCAGCAGTTTACTCGGACAGGGGAGATCCTACGAGCAGTACTTC
CDR3 protein: CASSLLGQGRSYEQYF

clone size: -
J gene: TRBJ2-3
V gene: TRBV5-1
CDR3 length: 15
D gene: -
CDR3 DNA: TGCGCCAGCGAGAGCGGAGCTACTAGCACAGATACGCAGTATTTT
CDR3 protein: CASESGATSTDTQYF

clone size: -
J gene: TRBJ1-2
V gene: TRBV28
CDR3 length: 12
D gene: TRBD1
CDR3 DNA: TGTGCCAGCAGCCAACAGGGGTATGGCTACACCTTC
CDR3 protein: CASSQQGYGYTF

clone size: -
J gene: TRBJ2-5
V gene: TRBV14
CDR3 length: 11
D gene: -
CDR3 DNA: TGTGCCAGCAGTTCCTGGGGGACCCAGTACTTC
CDR3 protein: CASSSWGTQYF

clone size: -
J gene: TRBJ1-5
V gene: TRBV2
CDR3 length: 13
D gene: -
CDR3 DNA: TGTGCCAGCAAAGCAGGGCTAGGTCAGCCCCAGCATTTT
CDR3 protein: CASKAGLGQPQHF

clone size: -
J gene: TRBJ1-2
V gene: TRBV19
CDR3 length: 14
D gene: -
CDR3 DNA: TGTGCCAGTAGTATTGGGACGGTTTTTTTAGGCTACACCTTC
CDR3 protein: CASSIGTVFLGYTF

clone size: -
J gene: TRBJ1-3
V gene: TRBV11-3
CDR3 length: 15
D gene: -
CDR3 DNA: TGTGCCAGCAGCTTATTCTCCTATGGGGGAAACACCATATATTTT
CDR3 protein: CASSLFSYGGNTIYF

clone size: -
J gene: TRBJ2-7
V gene: TRBV6-6
CDR3 length: 13
D gene: TRBD2
CDR3 DNA: TGTGCCAGCGCTAGCGGGGGAACCTACGAGCAGTACTTC
CDR3 protein: CASASGGTYEQYF

clone size: -
J gene: TRBJ2-7
V gene: TRBV7-2
CDR3 length: 14
D gene: TRBD2
CDR3 DNA: TGTGCCAGCAGCCGGACTAGCGGGAACTACGAGCAGTACTTC
CDR3 protein: CASSRTSGNYEQYF

clone size: once
J gene: TRBJ2-1
V gene: TRBV19
CDR3 length: 18
D gene: -
CDR3 DNA: TGTGCCAGTAGTATAGGGTTATTCAGGGCGGCTACCTACAATGAGCAGTTCTTC
CDR3 protein: CASSIGLFRAATYNEQFF

clone size: once
J gene: TRBJ1-2
V gene: TRBV28
CDR3 length: 13
D gene: -
CDR3 DNA: TGTGCCAGCCATTCGGTCCTTAACTATGGCTACACCTTC
CDR3 protein: CASHSVLNYGYTF